The next 12 T cell receptor beta chains were all read from a single sample in a study of T cell responses to AZD1222 COVID-19 vaccine. Profiling relied on immunoSEQ multiplex PCR, and the TCRdb table lists in-frame clones only, not all of them. The sample includes 150,000 or so clones, around 87% of them seen just once. The source material was peripheral blood, sampled 28 days after the second AZD1222 dose. Receptors were obtained from an adult who received the AZD1222 COVID-19 vaccine.

The J gene is TRBJ2-7, the V gene TRBV6-5, with a possible D match to TRBD1 (7 bases). CDR1 and CDR2 (germline): MNHEY, SVGAGI. CDR3 length: 13 amino acids. V lost 8 bases to trimming and J lost 2 bases, with 13 bases between them. The CDR3 DNA sequence: TGTGCCAGCCGACAGGGACTTCCCTACGAGCAGTACTTC. It yields the protein CASRQGLPYEQYF.

This clone was recorded once. This sequence joins TRBV6-5 and TRBJ1-5; no firm D call. V dropped 5 bases and J dropped 4 bases, with 15 bases sitting between them. The CDR3 is 15 amino acids. Germline loops: CDR1 MNHEY, CDR2 SVGAGI. CDR3 loop: CASSTRTLGNQPQHF. The CDR3, as DNA: TGTGCCAGCAGTACCCGGACCCTCGGGAATCAGCCCCAGCATTTT.

The chain recombines TRBV28 with TRBJ2-1; perhaps TRBD1 as D (6 bases). The CDR3 contains 13 residues. V was pared by 6 bases and J by 3 bases, with 9 bases between. Germline lookup yields CDR1 MDHEN and CDR2 SYDVKM. Here the CDR3 DNA reads TGTGCCAGCAGGCGGACAGTCTACAATGAGCAGTTCTTC. Translating gives CASRRTVYNEQFF.

V and J are TRBV19 and TRBJ1-1, with 7 bases that match TRBD1. CDR1 and CDR2 from the germline V gene are LNHDA and SQIVND (reference sequence). The CDR3 is 13 residues long. V was pared by 10 bases and J by 1 base, with 6 bases of the junction left unmatched. Here the CDR3 reads CATGGTANTEAFF. CDR3 DNA: TGTGCCACCGGCGGGACAGCGAACACTGAAGCTTTCTTT.

The V and J genes are TRBV5-4 and TRBJ1-2; D perhaps matches TRBD1 (6 bases). This CDR3 is 16 amino acids long. Germline CDR1 reads SGHNT; CDR2 reads YYREEE (reference sequence). V lost 0 bases, J lost 1 base, and 13 bases lay in between. The CDR3 DNA sequence: TGTGCCAGCAGCTTGGATACGGAAGGGGGTAACTATGGCTACACCTTC. Amino acids: CASSLDTEGGNYGYTF.

The rearrangement uses TRBV28 and TRBJ1-1; 9 positions match TRBD1. Trimming at V came to 2 bases and at J to 10 bases, leaving 8 bases not matched to a gene. Germline V gene data show CDR1 as MDHEN and CDR2 as SYDVKM. This CDR3 has 14 amino acids. CDR3 region: CASSLGQGRNGAFF. The CDR3 bases are TGTGCCAGCAGTTTAGGACAGGGGCGGAACGGAGCTTTCTTT.

The V gene is TRBV28, the J gene TRBJ1-4; TRBD1 matches at 7 bases. From germline, CDR1 is MDHEN and CDR2 SYDVKM. This CDR3 contains 17 residues. V shed 5 bases and J 0 bases; nucleotides not matched to a gene: 9. This CDR3 is CASSAPPTGATNEKLFF. Written as DNA, the CDR3 is TGTGCCAGCAGTGCACCCCCCACAGGGGCAACTAATGAAAAACTGTTTTTT. Looking up the rest from reference TRBV28 and TRBJ1-4 gives the full variable domain: DVKVTQSSRYLVKRTGEKVFLECVQDMDHENMFWYRQDPGLGLRLIYFSYDVKMKEKGDIPEGYSVSREKKERFSLILESASTNQTSMYLCASSAPPTGATNEKLFFGSGTQLSVL.

The genes are TRBV7-2 and TRBJ1-2, with no clear D. The CDR3 loop spans 11 amino acids. CDR1 and CDR2 from the germline V gene are SGHTA and FQGNSA. With 3 bases removed from V and 3 bases from J, the gap between germline ends came to 2 bases. CDR3 DNA: TGTGCCAGCAGCTTGGACTATGGCTACACCTTC. It specifies CASSLDYGYTF.

The chain links TRBV5-1 to TRBJ2-3; maybe TRBD2 (7 bases). CDR3 length equals 16 residues. CDR1 and CDR2 (germline): SGHRS, YFSETQ. V dropped 5 bases and J dropped 3 bases, with 19 bases sitting between them. CDR3 region: CASRLLGGAFTDTQYF. The DNA for the CDR3 is TGCGCCAGCAGGCTCCTAGGGGGGGCTTTTACAGATACGCAGTATTTT.

This rearrangement joins TRBV9 to TRBJ2-2; possibly TRBD2 for D (5 bases). The V and J ends lost 0 bases and 0 bases respectively, with 12 bases between them. Looked up from germline, CDR1 is SGDLS and CDR2 is YYNGEE. CDR3 length: 17 residues. The CDR3 loop is CASSVAASGPNTGELFF. For the CDR3, the DNA is TGTGCCAGCAGCGTAGCGGCCAGCGGACCGAACACCGGGGAGCTGTTTTTT.

The V and J genes are TRBV5-4 and TRBJ2-5, with unresolved D. The CDR3 spans 13 residues. V was shortened by 10 bases and J by 0 bases, with 13 bases between the two germline ends. In germline, CDR1 is SGHNT, CDR2 YYREEE (reference sequence). As DNA, the CDR3 is TGTGCCGGGTCACCAGGAAACCAAGAGACCCAGTACTTC. As protein: CAGSPGNQETQYF.

This clone was counted only a few times. The chain employs TRBV3-1 (or the pseudogene TRBV3-2) and TRBJ2-7; 7 bases map to TRBD2. The CDR3 extends over 16 amino acids. The V gene's germline CDR1 is LGHDT and CDR2 YNNKEL (reference sequence). The ends lost 0 bases at V and 2 bases at J; junction bases unmatched: 7. The CDR3 region is CASSQDSLRETYEQYF. CDR3 bases: TGTGCCAGCAGCCAAGATTCCTTGCGGGAGACCTACGAGCAGTACTTC.